These 9 T cell receptor beta chains came from one sample sequenced in a study of blood T cell repertoires in COVID-19. Measured with immunoSEQ multiplex PCR; TCRdb has only the in-frame clones, and not every one. The sample contains approximately 300,000 clones, more than 70% of which appear only once. Sequencing was done on a sample of PBMCs or T cells enriched from blood (not recorded which). Receptor source: a woman under 40 who had recovered from COVID-19.

J is TRBJ2-7 and V is TRBV5-1; 10 nucleotides match TRBD1. V gave up 4 bases and J gave up 0 bases; unmatched junction bases: 7. The CDR3 consists of 16 residues. Germline CDR1 and CDR2: SGHRS and YFSETQ. The CDR3: CASSTAGTGDSYEQYF. The CDR3 nucleotides are TGCGCCAGCAGCACAGCCGGGACAGGGGACTCCTACGAGCAGTACTTC.

A few counts support this clone. V usage is TRBV29-1 and J usage is TRBJ1-1; 11 positions agree with TRBD1. Germline CDR1 and CDR2: SQVTM and ANQGSEA. V lost 7 bases and J lost 4; bases outside the gene matches: 2. The CDR3 runs to 12 residues. Here the CDR3 reads CSAGTGGTEAFF. The CDR3 DNA reads as TGCAGCGCTGGGACAGGGGGCACTGAAGCTTTCTTT.

On this clone itself: Mismatch with germline at one junction end may stem from a read error. This sequence joins TRBV6-5 and TRBJ1-2, with D possibly being TRBD1 (6 bases). The CDR3 has 10 residues. The germline V gene encodes CDR1 MNHEY and CDR2 SVGAGI. The CDR3 DNA reads as TGTGCCAGCAACCACAGGGATACCCTCTTC. Amino acids: CASNHRDTLF.

This clone was picked up a small number of times. The chain joins TRBV3-1 (or the pseudogene TRBV3-2) to TRBJ1-4; a possible D gene is TRBD1 (5 bases). This CDR3 contains 15 residues. Trimming shortened V by 4 bases and J by 8 bases, and 17 bases separated the two germline ends. Germline CDR1 is LGHDT and CDR2 is YNNKEL (reference sequence). CDR3 bases: TGTGCCAGCAGCCTGCAGGCGCACGGGGGGGAAAAACTGTTTTTT. It codes for CASSLQAHGGEKLFF.

The chain has TRBV18 and TRBJ1-4; tentatively, D is TRBD1 (5 bases). Germline loops: CDR1 KGHSH, CDR2 LQKENI. The CDR3 runs to 15 residues. Trimming cost V 5 bases and J 3 bases, with 13 bases left between them. The CDR3 spells CASSKGATPNEKLFF. DNA of the CDR3: TGTGCCAGCTCAAAAGGGGCCACCCCTAATGAAAAACTGTTTTTT.

This clone came up a few times. The chain links TRBV5-4 to TRBJ2-1; 9 bases align to TRBD1. Losses at the gene ends were 5 bases for V and 5 bases for J; bases not matched to a gene: 8. The CDR3 covers 15 residues. Germline V lookup: CDR1 SGHNT, CDR2 YYREEE (reference sequence). The DNA of the CDR3 is TGTGCCAGCAGTAAGGCGGGACAGGGCCACAATGAGCAGTTCTTC. The encoded protein is CASSKAGQGHNEQFF.

This clone showed up just a few times. The rearrangement links TRBV18 to TRBJ2-5; tentative D call: TRBD2 (5 bases). The CDR3 sequence is 16 residues long. Germline assignment: CDR1 KGHSH and CDR2 LQKENI. V was shortened by 1 base and J by 5 bases, with 17 bases between the two germline ends. CDR3 protein: CASSPRVLLSGETQYF. CDR3 coding DNA: TGTGCCAGCTCACCACGGGTTCTGCTGTCGGGGGAGACCCAGTACTTC.

This sequence joins TRBV7-2 and TRBJ2-3; TRBD2 matches 15 bases. The CDR3 covers 16 residues. After removal of 4 bases from V and 5 bases from J, the junction contained 4 bases not matched to a gene. CDR1 and CDR2 from the germline V gene are SGHTA and FQGNSA. CDR3 coding DNA: TGTGCCAGCAGCTGGACTAGCGGGGGGGCCGGAGATACGCAGTATTTT. Translating gives CASSWTSGGAGDTQYF.

The chain carries TRBV7-3 and TRBJ2-2; 13 nucleotides agree with TRBD2. Germline trimming cut 2 bases from V and 2 bases from J; bases unmatched to any gene: 8. Germline CDR1 and CDR2: SGHTA and FQGTGA. The CDR3 totals 19 residues. The CDR3 region is CASSLWGTSGALNTGELFF. In DNA, the CDR3 is TGTGCCAGCAGCTTATGGGGGACTAGCGGGGCGCTAAACACCGGGGAGCTGTTTTTT. Full variable domain (missing parts from reference TRBV7-3 and TRBJ2-2): GAGVSQTPSNKVTEKGKYVELRCDPISGHTALYWYRQSLGQGPEFLIYFQGTGAADDSGLPNDRFFAVRPEGSVSTLKIQRTERGDSAVYLCASSLWGTSGALNTGELFFGEGSRLTVL.